This is a list of T cell receptor beta chains from one sample in a study of beta chain features in type 1 diabetes. Using immunoSEQ multiplex PCR, the repertoire was profiled, and TCRdb retains in-frame clones only, with some absent. This table holds more than 100,000 clones, under 30% found once. The specimen was central memory CD4+ T cells from blood. The source is a woman under 30 with type 1 diabetes. The CDR3 runs from the conserved cysteine through the conserved F or W. The order of the fields is V gene, CDR3 length, J gene, D gene, clone size, CDR3 protein, CDR3 DNA. The D gene is left open where the match is weak. The size of a clone is reported for some rows only, either as once, few or many, or as a class for expanded clones.

TRBV29-1,16,TRBJ1-2,-,few,CSVGGGAGGVSYGYTF,TGCAGCGTTGGGGGCGGCGCAGGTGGGGTTAGCTATGGCTACACCTTC
TRBV10-3,16,TRBJ2-6,TRBD1,-,CAISRDRTSGANVLTF,TGTGCCATCAGTCGGGACAGAACCTCTGGGGCCAACGTCCTGACTTTC
TRBV2,11,TRBJ2-1,TRBD2,few,CASSGAGGEFF,TGTGCCAGCAGTGGGGCGGGAGGTGAGTTCTTC
TRBV30,14,TRBJ2-7,TRBD2,few,CAWDSGLATYEQYF,TGTGCCTGGGATAGCGGACTAGCGACCTACGAGCAGTACTTC
TRBV5-1,15,TRBJ2-1,TRBD1,-,CASSLGQGAHNEQFF,TGCGCCAGCAGCTTGGGTCAGGGGGCTCACAATGAGCAGTTCTTC
TRBV5-6,16,TRBJ1-2,TRBD1,once,CASSLGPPGTGGGYTF,TGTGCCAGCAGCTTGGGGCCGCCCGGGACAGGGGGTGGCTACACCTTC
TRBV23-1,16,TRBJ2-3,-,few,CASSRSGTRLSDTQYF,TGCGCCAGCAGTCGTTCCGGGACAAGGCTTTCAGATACGCAGTATTTT
TRBV30,14,TRBJ1-5,-,-,CAWSVLGSDQPQHF,TGTGCCTGGAGTGTACTGGGGAGCGATCAGCCCCAGCATTTT
TRBV9,17,TRBJ2-3,TRBD2,-,CASSVLGLAGLTDTQYF,TGTGCCAGCAGCGTTTTGGGACTAGCGGGACTCACAGATACGCAGTATTTT
TRBV6-6,14,TRBJ1-2,TRBD1,few,CASSRDRGNYGYTF,TGTGCCAGCAGTCGGGACAGGGGAAACTATGGCTACACCTTC
TRBV30,13,TRBJ2-5,TRBD1,few,CAWSQGVWETQYF,TGTGCCTGGAGCCAGGGGGTTTGGGAGACCCAGTACTTC
TRBV11-2,15,TRBJ2-7,-,-,CASSLWAATSYEQYF,TGTGCCAGCAGCTTATGGGCAGCAACCTCCTACGAGCAGTACTTC
TRBV28,15,TRBJ2-3,TRBD2,few,CASSTTRGLVSTQYF,TGTGCCAGCAGTACAACCCGGGGACTAGTAAGCACGCAGTATTTT
TRBV7-9,14,TRBJ2-7,-,few,CASSFYGSGYEQYF,TGTGCCAGCAGCTTCTACGGGAGTGGCTACGAGCAGTACTTC
TRBV30,14,TRBJ2-2,TRBD1,-,CAWTPRTGTGELFF,TGTGCCTGGACTCCCCGGACAGGGACCGGGGAGCTGTTTTTT
TRBV5-1,13,TRBJ1-1,-,-,CASSLDSNTEAFF,TGCGCCAGCAGCTTGGACAGTAACACTGAAGCTTTCTTT
TRBV5-1,13,TRBJ1-1,-,few,CASSTQGNTEAFF,TGCGCCAGCAGCACCCAGGGTAACACTGAAGCTTTCTTT
TRBV7-2,14,TRBJ2-4,TRBD2,-,CASSLLREGSDQYF,TGTGCCAGCAGCTTACTGCGGGAGGGGTCGGATCAGTACTTC
TRBV14,15,TRBJ2-1,-,-,CASSLQVGVGNEQFF,TGTGCCAGCAGCTTACAGGTAGGAGTCGGCAATGAGCAGTTCTTC
TRBV7-8,16,TRBJ2-1,TRBD2,few,CASSWRGRPPYNEQFF,TGTGCCAGCAGCTGGCGCGGGAGACCACCCTACAATGAGCAGTTCTTC
TRBV11-2,15,TRBJ2-2,-,-,CASSLRTADTGELFF,TGTGCCAGCAGCTTAAGGACAGCGGACACCGGGGAGCTGTTTTTT
TRBV5-6,15,TRBJ1-3,TRBD1,-,CASSWTGSGGNTIYF,TGTGCCAGCAGCTGGACAGGGTCGGGAGGAAACACCATATATTTT
TRBV2,14,TRBJ2-5,-,-,CASSERVGGETQYF,TGTGCCAGCAGTGAAAGGGTCGGAGGGGAGACCCAGTACTTC
TRBV28,16,TRBJ2-1,TRBD1,few,CASTVIGTGAYNEQFF,TGTGCCAGCACCGTGATTGGGACAGGGGCTTACAATGAGCAGTTCTTC
TRBV18,12,TRBJ2-7,-,-,CASSPDGGEQYF,TGTGCCAGCTCACCCGACGGGGGCGAGCAGTACTTC
TRBV5-1,16,TRBJ2-3,-,-,CASSLQGGRITDTQYF,TGCGCCAGCAGCTTGCAGGGCGGCAGGATCACAGATACGCAGTATTTT
TRBV5-4,15,TRBJ2-3,TRBD1,-,CASSPGTGVLGTQYF,TGTGCCAGCAGTCCCGGGACAGGGGTTCTGGGTACGCAGTATTTT
TRBV28,16,TRBJ1-1,TRBD1,few,CASSPQDRGLTTEAFF,TGTGCCAGCAGCCCACAGGACAGGGGGCTGACCACTGAAGCTTTCTTT
TRBV10-3,15,TRBJ2-1,TRBD2,few,CAISQAGGAPNEQFF,TGTGCCATCAGTCAAGCGGGAGGTGCGCCCAATGAGCAGTTCTTC
TRBV18,14,TRBJ1-3,TRBD1,-,CASSPPTGRSTIYF,TGTGCCAGCTCACCCCCGACAGGGAGAAGCACCATATATTTT
TRBV4-3,15,TRBJ1-3,TRBD1,few,CASSQDNRGRNTIYF,TGCGCCAGCAGCCAAGATAACAGGGGGCGGAACACCATATATTTT